This T cell receptor (beta chain) came from a study of Graves' ophthalmopathy and Graves' hyperthyroidism. Findings and caveats of the study: Thyroid clonotypes that were expanded above 0.001 frequency mostly also appeared in blood. A roughly 80% specificity and 87.88% sensitivity were achieved by a 13-signature model that separated ophthalmopathy from stable hyperthyroidism.

Investigators amplified TCR beta CDR3 regions from RNA transcripts. Second-round multiplex PCR came after a first-round RT-PCR that employed HTBI primers. Via MiXCR, TCRdb re-called the multiplex PCR reads, giving one row per CDR3 protein. The table includes 680,000 or so distinct CDR3 sequences, about 20% detected once. This clonotype was seen ten or more times. The antigen is unknown. No ophthalmopathy within 18 months of follow-up signified stable hyperthyroidism. Isolation of PBMCs was performed using 8 to 10 ml of fresh peripheral blood. Germline values: CDR1 SGHRS, CDR2 YFSETQ. This CDR3 spans 17 amino acids. V shed 1 base, J shed 1 base, and the junction held 5 bases outside the gene matches.

The TCR was taken from a woman in her late teens or twenties with stable Graves' hyperthyroidism. Some clones in this sample may be carry-over from other donors' samples. The genes are TRBV5-1 and TRBJ1-1; 12 bases fit TRBD1. Material for sequencing was peripheral blood. CDR3 residues: CASSLLGQGAPNTEAFF. DNA of the CDR3: TGCGCCAGCAGCTTGCTGGGACAGGGGGCCCCGAACACTGAAGCTTTCTTT.